Listed below are T cell receptor beta chains from one sample, sequenced in a study of patients and donors after allogeneic stem cell transplantation. MiXCR, run by TCRdb on the RT-PCR reads, gives a single entry per CDR3 protein. Here the sample spans roughly 880,000 distinct CDR3 sequences, 15% to 20% being singletons. Sequenced material: blood, either unsorted or a sorted T cell fraction (not recorded which). Receptors were obtained from a human donor who was either an allogeneic HSCT recipient or a stem cell or donor lymphocyte infusion donor (not recorded which). It is not recorded whose cells these are; they may come from a transplant donor. The CDR3 runs from the conserved cysteine through the conserved F or W. A D gene is named only where the DNA matches it firmly. Size tells how often a clone was seen (once, few, many) or the class of an expanded clone, and some rows leave it out.

d_gene,abundance,len,v_gene,j_gene,CDR3aa,CDR3nt
-,few,10,TRBV20-1,TRBJ2-2,CSVLNGELFF,TGCAGTGTTCTTAATGGGGAGCTGTTTTTT
-,-,14,TRBV2,TRBJ2-7,CASTGRGIYYEQYF,TGTGCCAGCACGGGTCGCGGTATTTACTACGAGCAGTACTTC
-,-,16,TRBV20-1,TRBJ2-3,CSASQGRKSTTDTQYF,TGCAGTGCTAGCCAAGGACGCAAATCTACCACAGATACGCAGTATTTT
-,few,13,TRBV12-3/TRBV12-4,TRBJ2-1,CASSLHADNEQFF,TGTGCCAGCAGTTTACATGCGGACAATGAGCAGTTCTTC
-,-,12,TRBV7-2,TRBJ2-3,CATLTGWDTQYF,TGTGCCACCCTTACGGGGTGGGATACGCAGTATTTT
TRBD1,many,13,TRBV7-2,TRBJ2-2,CASSYRGSGELFF,TGTGCCAGCAGCTACAGGGGAAGCGGGGAGCTGTTTTTT
-,few,15,TRBV20-1,TRBJ2-1,CSARDLAEQLNEQFF,TGCAGTGCTAGAGATCTGGCAGAACAATTAAATGAGCAGTTCTTC
-,few,13,TRBV20-1,TRBJ1-2,CSASNRVEEGYTF,TGCAGTGCTAGTAACAGGGTGGAGGAGGGCTACACCTTC
TRBD1,few,14,TRBV10-3,TRBJ2-6,CAITGTAGANVLTF,TGTGCCATCACCGGGACAGCCGGGGCCAACGTCCTGACTTTC
TRBD1,many,14,TRBV5-1,TRBJ1-1,CASSSGQGSTEAFF,TGCGCCAGCAGCTCCGGACAGGGAAGCACTGAAGCTTTCTTT
TRBD2,many,15,TRBV5-1,TRBJ2-1,CASSLGLAGINEQFF,TGCGCCAGCAGCTTGGGACTAGCGGGGATCAATGAGCAGTTCTTC
TRBD2,many,16,TRBV10-3,TRBJ2-2,CAISGLAGKSTGELFF,TGTGCCATCAGTGGACTAGCGGGGAAGAGCACCGGGGAGCTGTTTTTT
-,many,14,TRBV12-3/TRBV12-4,TRBJ2-4,CASSLGGGKNIQYF,TGTGCCAGCAGTTTAGGGGGTGGCAAAAACATTCAGTACTTC
-,-,17,TRBV4-2,TRBJ2-7,CASSHGGALRNGYEQYF,TGTGCCAGCAGCCATGGAGGCGCGTTGAGGAACGGCTACGAGCAGTACTTC
-,few,15,TRBV7-9,TRBJ1-5,CASSFGTAGNQPQHF,TGTGCCAGCAGCTTCGGGACCGCGGGTAATCAGCCCCAGCATTTT
TRBD1,few,15,TRBV7-9,TRBJ2-1,CASSQRDRDVYEQFF,TGTGCCAGCAGCCAACGGGACAGGGATGTGTATGAGCAGTTCTTC
TRBD2,-,16,TRBV6-1,TRBJ2-1,CASTVNPGLAHNEQFF,TGTGCCAGCACCGTTAATCCGGGACTAGCGCACAATGAGCAGTTCTTC
TRBD1,many,15,TRBV20-1,TRBJ1-5,CSARVWDRGNQPQHF,TGCAGTGCTAGAGTTTGGGACAGGGGCAATCAGCCCCAGCATTTT
TRBD2,few,17,TRBV6-5,TRBJ2-1,CASSYSRARGGENEQFF,TGTGCCAGCAGTTACTCGAGGGCGCGGGGGGGCGAAAATGAGCAGTTCTTC
-,-,14,TRBV14,TRBJ2-5,CASSQVGYLQTQYF,TGTGCCAGCAGCCAAGTCGGCTATCTACAGACCCAGTACTTC
-,few,14,TRBV2,TRBJ1-1,CATPLLADNTEAFF,TGTGCCACACCCCTCCTGGCGGACAACACTGAAGCTTTCTTT